This T cell receptor beta chain came from a study of shared clonotypes between healthy human individuals. Naive CD8 populations comprised CD45RO-negative cells positively selected for CCR7, excluding terminally differentiated effector memory CD45RA+ cells. As regards this clone: The identical CDR3 is also encoded by other nucleotide sequences in the sample.

This CDR3 has 14 amino acids. Trimming removed 2 bases from V and 3 bases from J, with 11 bases in between. Germline CDR1 MNHEY, CDR2 SMNVEV (reference sequence). Assay: immunoSEQ multiplex PCR; the TCRdb copy retains only in-frame clones and omits some. The sample has about 2 million clones; roughly 94% are singletons. The clonotype was recovered from a man between 18 and 35 years old in good health. The rearrangement uses TRBV27 and TRBJ2-7; the D gene is possibly TRBD2 (5 bases). Material for sequencing was naive CD8+ T cells sorted from blood. CDR3 DNA: TGTGCCAGCAGTTTAAGCGGTCGTGTCTACGAGCAGTACTTC. It translates to CASSLSGRVYEQYF.